This TCR beta chain was sequenced in a study of CD8 T cells in Susac syndrome. RNA amounts of roughly 0.45 to 1 ug underwent reverse transcription with random hexamers. One entry per CDR3 protein results from TCRdb running MiXCR on the immunoSEQ multiplex PCR reads. This repertoire shows about 150,000 distinct CDR3 sequences, roughly 95% found once; its top ten account for roughly 0.16%. This clonotype was recorded once. The target antigen is unknown. CD8+ and CD4+ T cells from blood underwent TCR beta sequencing, which was carried out in a high-throughput format. Negative magnetic isolation gave CD8+ and CD4+ cells; FACS enriched CD8+ TEMRA. Study results and caveats: The authors acknowledged that the study's TCR sequencing and HLA analysis involved relatively few individuals.

Trimming took off 3 bases at V and 4 bases at J, with 9 bases between the two ends. There are 13 residues in the CDR3. Per germline, CDR1 SGHTA and CDR2 FQGNSA. The origin of this receptor is a human donor with multiple sclerosis. The chain carries TRBV7-2 and TRBJ2-5; D remains unclear. Sequenced: CD8+ T cells from PBMCs. CDR3 sequence (DNA): TGTGCCAGCAGCTTTTCCCTTCCAGAGACCCAGTACTTC. It translates to CASSFSLPETQYF.